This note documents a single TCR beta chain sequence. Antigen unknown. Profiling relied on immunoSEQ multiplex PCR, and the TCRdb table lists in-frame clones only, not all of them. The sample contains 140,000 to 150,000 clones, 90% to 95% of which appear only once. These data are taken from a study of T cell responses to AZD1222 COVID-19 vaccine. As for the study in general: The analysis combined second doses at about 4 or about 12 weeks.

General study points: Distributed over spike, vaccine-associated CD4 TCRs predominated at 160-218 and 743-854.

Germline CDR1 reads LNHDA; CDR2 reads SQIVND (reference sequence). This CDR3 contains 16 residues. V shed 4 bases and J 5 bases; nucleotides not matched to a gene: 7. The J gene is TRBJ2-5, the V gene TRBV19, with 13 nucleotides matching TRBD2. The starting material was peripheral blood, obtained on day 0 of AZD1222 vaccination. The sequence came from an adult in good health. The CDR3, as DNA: TGTGCCAGTAGTAAAGGACTAGCGGGAGTGGGGGAGACCCAGTACTTC. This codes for CASSKGLAGVGETQYF.